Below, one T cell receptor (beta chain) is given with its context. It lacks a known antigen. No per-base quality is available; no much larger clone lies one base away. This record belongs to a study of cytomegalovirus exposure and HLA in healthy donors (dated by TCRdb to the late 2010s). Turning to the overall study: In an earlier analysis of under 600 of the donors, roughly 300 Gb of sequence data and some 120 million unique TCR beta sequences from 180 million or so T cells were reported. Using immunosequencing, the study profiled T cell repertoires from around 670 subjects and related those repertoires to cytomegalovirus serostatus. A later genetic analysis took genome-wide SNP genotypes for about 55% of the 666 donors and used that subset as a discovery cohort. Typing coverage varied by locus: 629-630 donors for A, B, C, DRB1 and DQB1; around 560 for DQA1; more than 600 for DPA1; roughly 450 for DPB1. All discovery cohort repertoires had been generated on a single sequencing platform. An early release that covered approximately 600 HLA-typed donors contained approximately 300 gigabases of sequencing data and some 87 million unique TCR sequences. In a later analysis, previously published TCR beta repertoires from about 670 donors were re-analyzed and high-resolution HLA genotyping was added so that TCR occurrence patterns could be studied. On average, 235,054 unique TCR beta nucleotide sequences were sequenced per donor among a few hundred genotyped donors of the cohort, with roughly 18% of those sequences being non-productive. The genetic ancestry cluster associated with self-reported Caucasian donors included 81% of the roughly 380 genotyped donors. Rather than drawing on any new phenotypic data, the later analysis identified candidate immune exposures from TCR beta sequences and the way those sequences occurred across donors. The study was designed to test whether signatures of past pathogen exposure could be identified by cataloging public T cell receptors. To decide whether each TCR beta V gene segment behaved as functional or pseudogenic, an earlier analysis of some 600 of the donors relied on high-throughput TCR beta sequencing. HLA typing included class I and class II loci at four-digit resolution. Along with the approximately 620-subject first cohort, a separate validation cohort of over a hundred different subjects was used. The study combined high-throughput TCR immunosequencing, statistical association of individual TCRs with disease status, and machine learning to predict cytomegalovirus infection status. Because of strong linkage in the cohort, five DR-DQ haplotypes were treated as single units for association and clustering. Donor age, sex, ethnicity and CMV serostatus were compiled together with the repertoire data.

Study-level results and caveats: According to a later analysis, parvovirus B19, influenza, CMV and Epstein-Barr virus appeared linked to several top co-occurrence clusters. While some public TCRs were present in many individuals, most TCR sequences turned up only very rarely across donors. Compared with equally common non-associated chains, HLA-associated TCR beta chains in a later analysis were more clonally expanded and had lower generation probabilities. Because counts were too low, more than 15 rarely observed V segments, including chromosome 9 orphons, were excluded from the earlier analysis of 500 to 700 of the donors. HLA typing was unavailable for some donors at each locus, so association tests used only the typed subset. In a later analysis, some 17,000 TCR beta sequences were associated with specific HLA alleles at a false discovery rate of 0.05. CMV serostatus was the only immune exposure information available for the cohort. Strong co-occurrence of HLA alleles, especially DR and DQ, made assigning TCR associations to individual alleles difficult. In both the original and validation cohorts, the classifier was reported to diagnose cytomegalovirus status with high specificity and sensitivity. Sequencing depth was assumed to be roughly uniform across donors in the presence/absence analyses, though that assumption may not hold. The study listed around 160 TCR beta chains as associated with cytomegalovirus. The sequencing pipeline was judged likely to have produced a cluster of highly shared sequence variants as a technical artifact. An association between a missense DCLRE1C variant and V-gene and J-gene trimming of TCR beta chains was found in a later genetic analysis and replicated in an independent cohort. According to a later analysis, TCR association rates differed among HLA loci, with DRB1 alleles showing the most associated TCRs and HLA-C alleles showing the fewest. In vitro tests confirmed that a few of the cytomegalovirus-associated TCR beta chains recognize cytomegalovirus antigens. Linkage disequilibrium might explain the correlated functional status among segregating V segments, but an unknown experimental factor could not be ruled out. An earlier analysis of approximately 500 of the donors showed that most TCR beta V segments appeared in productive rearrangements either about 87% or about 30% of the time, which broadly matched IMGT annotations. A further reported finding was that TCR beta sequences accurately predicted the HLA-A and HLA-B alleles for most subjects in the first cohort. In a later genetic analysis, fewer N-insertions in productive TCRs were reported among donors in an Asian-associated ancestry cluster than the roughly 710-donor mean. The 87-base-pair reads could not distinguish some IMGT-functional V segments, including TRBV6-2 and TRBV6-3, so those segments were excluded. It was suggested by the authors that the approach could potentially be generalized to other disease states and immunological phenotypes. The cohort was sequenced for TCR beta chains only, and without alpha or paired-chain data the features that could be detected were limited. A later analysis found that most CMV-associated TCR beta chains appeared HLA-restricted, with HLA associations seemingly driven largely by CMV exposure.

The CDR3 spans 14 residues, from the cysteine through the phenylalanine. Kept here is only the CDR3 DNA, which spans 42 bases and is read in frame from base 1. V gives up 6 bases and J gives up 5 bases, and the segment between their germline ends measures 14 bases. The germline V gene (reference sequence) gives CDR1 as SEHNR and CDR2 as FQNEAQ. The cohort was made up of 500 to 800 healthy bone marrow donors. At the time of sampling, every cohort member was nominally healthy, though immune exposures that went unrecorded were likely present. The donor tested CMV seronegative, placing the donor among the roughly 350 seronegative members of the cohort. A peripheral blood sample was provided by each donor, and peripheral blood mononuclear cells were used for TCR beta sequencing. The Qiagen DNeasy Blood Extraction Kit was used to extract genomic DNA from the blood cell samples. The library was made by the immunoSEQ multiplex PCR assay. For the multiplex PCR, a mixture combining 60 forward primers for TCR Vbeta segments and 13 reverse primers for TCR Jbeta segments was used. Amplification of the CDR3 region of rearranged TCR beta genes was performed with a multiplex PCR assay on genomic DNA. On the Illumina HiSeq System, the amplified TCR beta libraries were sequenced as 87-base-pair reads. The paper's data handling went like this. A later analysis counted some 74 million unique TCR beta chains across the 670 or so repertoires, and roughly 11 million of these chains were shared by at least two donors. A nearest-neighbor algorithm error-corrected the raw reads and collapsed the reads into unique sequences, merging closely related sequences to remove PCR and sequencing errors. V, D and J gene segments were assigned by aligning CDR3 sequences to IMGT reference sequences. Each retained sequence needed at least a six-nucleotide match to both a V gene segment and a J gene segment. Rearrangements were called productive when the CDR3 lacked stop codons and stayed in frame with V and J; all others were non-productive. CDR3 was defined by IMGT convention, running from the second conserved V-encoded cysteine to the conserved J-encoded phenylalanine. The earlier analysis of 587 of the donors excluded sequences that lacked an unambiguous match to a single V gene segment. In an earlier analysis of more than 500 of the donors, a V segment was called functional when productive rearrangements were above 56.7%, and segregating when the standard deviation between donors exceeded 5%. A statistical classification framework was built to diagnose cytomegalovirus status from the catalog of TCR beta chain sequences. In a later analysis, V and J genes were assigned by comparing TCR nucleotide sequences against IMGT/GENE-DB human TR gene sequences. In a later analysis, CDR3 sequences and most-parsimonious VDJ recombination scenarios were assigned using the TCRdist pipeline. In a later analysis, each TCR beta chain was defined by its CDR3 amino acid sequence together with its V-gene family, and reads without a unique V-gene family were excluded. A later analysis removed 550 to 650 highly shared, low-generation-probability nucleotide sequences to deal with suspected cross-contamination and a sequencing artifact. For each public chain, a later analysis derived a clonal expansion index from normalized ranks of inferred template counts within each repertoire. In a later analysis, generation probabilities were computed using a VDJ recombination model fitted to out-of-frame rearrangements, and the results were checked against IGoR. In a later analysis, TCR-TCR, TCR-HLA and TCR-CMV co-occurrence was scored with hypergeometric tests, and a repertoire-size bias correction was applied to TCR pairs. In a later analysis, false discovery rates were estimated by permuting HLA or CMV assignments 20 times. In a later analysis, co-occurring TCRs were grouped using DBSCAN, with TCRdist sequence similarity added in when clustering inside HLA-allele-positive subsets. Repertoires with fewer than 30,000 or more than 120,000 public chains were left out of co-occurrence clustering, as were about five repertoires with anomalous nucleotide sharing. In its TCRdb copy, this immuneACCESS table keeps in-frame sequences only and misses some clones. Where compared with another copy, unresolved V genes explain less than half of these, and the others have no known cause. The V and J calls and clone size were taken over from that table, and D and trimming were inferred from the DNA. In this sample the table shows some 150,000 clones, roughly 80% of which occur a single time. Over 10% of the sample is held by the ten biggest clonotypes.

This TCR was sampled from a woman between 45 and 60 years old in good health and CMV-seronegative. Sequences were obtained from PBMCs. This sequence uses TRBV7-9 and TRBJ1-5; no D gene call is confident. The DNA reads TGTGCCAGCAGTTCTACTGGAGCTGATCAGCCCCAGCATTTT. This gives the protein CASSSTGADQPQHF.